The 9 T cell receptor beta chains below were found in one sample sequenced in a study of a mutant IDH1 vaccine in newly diagnosed glioma (TCRdb year 2021). What this sample's time point label stands for: week 5, during vaccination. Each vaccine dose, consisting of 300 ug of a 20-mer mutant IDH1 peptide in Montanide, was administered subcutaneously with topical imiquimod. Antigens for these TCRs are unknown. Libraries were prepared through the immunoSEQ multiplex PCR assay. The table comes from immuneACCESS by way of TCRdb, which keeps in-frame sequences with V and J called. Part of the clones is missing from these tables; in studies checked, under half for an unresolved V gene and the rest for unknown reasons. The sample table contains 35,000 to 45,000 clones; only one count was recorded for roughly 79% of them. The ten top clones hold 9% to 13% of the sample. The sample here was PBMCs, taken from a glioma patient whose treatment included an IDH1 peptide vaccine. The receptors were sampled from a man over 45 with glioma.

This rearrangement joins TRBV5-6 to TRBJ1-2, with D possibly TRBD1 on 5 matching bases. Between the trimmed V and J ends, which lost 5 bases and 9 bases, there was a span of 23 bases. Germline V gene lookup returns CDR1 SGHDT and CDR2 YYEEEE. The CDR3 extends over 15 amino acids. DNA for the CDR3: TGTGCCAGCAGAGGTTGGCAGGGAGGATCTATTAGCTACACCTTC. It specifies CASRGWQGGSISYTF.

The genes are TRBV5-4 and TRBJ2-7; D may match TRBD1 or TRBD2 (6 bases each). The length of the CDR3 is 13 residues. Germline lookup yields CDR1 SGHNT and CDR2 YYREEE (reference sequence). Deletions cut 1 base from V and 7 bases from J, with 12 bases between. The CDR3 protein is CASSLWGAGEQYF. DNA of the CDR3: TGTGCCAGCAGCTTGTGGGGGGCGGGGGAGCAGTACTTC.

This clone has only one observation. The V gene is TRBV7-2, the J gene TRBJ2-2; D not resolved. The CDR3 extends over 14 amino acids. Germline lookup yields CDR1 SGHTA and CDR2 FQGNSA. The V end lost 2 bases, the J end lost 1 base, and 5 bases lay between the germline ends. The CDR3 sequence is CASSLMLNTGELFF. CDR3 nucleotides: TGTGCCAGCAGCTTAATGCTGAACACCGGGGAGCTGTTTTTT.

The V gene is TRBV2, the J gene TRBJ1-2; a possible D gene is TRBD1 (6 bases). The CDR3 extends over 15 amino acids. Between the trimmed V and J ends, which lost 3 bases and 2 bases, there was a span of 13 bases. In germline, CDR1 is SNHLY, CDR2 FYNNEI. CDR3 coding DNA: TGTGCCAGCAGTGAGCAGAGGGGGAGAAACTATGGCTACACCTTC. Protein: CASSEQRGRNYGYTF.

The chain employs TRBV7-2 and TRBJ2-3, with D hard to call. The CDR3 is 17 amino acids. From germline, CDR1 is SGHTA and CDR2 FQGNSA. V was clipped by 8 bases and J by 1 base, with 22 bases between them. In nucleotides, the CDR3 is TGTGCCAGCGGTGGGCGGACCCACCCATCGGGCACAGATACGCAGTATTTT. This sequence encodes CASGGRTHPSGTDTQYF.

This sequence joins TRBV6-1 and TRBJ1-5; D unresolved. Germline CDR1 and CDR2: MNHNS and SASEGT. V gave up 3 bases and J gave up 5 bases, with 8 bases separating them. The CDR3 runs 13 residues. The CDR3 is CASSDTVYQPQHF. The DNA for the CDR3 is TGTGCCAGCAGTGACACGGTTTATCAGCCCCAGCATTTT.

The chain uses TRBV5-1 and TRBJ2-5; D may match TRBD1 or TRBD2 (5 bases each). This CDR3 region has 14 residues. Germline V gives CDR1 SGHRS, CDR2 YFSETQ. V was cut by 0 bases and J by 4 bases, with 10 bases left in between. The CDR3 sequence: CASSLDVGVETQYF. The DNA of the CDR3 is TGCGCCAGCAGCTTGGATGTGGGGGTAGAGACCCAGTACTTC. Full variable domain (outside the CDR3, taken from reference TRBV5-1 and TRBJ2-5): KAGVTQTPRYLIKTRGQQVTLSCSPISGHRSVSWYQQTPGQGLQFLFEYFSETQRNKGNFPGRFSGRQFSNSRSEMNVSTLELGDSALYLCASSLDVGVETQYFGPGTRLLVL.

The chain links TRBV28 to TRBJ2-7; 8 bases are shared with TRBD2. Germline V gene lookup returns CDR1 MDHEN and CDR2 SYDVKM. The CDR3 consists of 15 residues. V shed 7 bases, J shed 0 bases, and the junction held 8 bases outside the gene matches. CDR3 bases: TGTGCCAGCAATGAAGCGGGAGTCCCCTCCTACGAGCAGTACTTC. It is translated as CASNEAGVPSYEQYF.

The chain has TRBV5-1 and TRBJ2-1; D unclear. Germline loops: CDR1 SGHRS, CDR2 YFSETQ. The ends were cut back, 2 bases at V and 8 bases at J, with 8 bases in the middle. The CDR3 runs 12 residues. This CDR3 is CASSFSRDEQFF. CDR3 nucleotides: TGCGCCAGCAGCTTTAGTCGGGATGAGCAGTTCTTC.